The clone carrying this TCR beta chain was recorded at least ten times. The source of the sample is a study of T cells after yellow fever vaccination. Whole-study findings and limits: A weaker but faster secondary response was observed, peaking on day 5 versus 15. Most primary-vaccination clones recurred post-booster (roughly 96% CD4, 88% CD8).

The V gene lost 2 bases and the J gene lost 6 bases, with 13 bases spanning the gap. Per the germline V gene, CDR1 is MNHEY and CDR2 is SVGAGI. This CDR3 is built from 14 residues. TCRdb used MiXCR to reprocess the 5' RACE reads, holding one entry per CDR3 protein. The sample holds fewer than 100,000 distinct CDR3 sequences, roughly 8.2% seen once. Here the sequenced sample was CD8+ T cells not binding an NS4B(214-222) dextramer, sorted from PBMCs, taken less than 16 days after the first yellow fever vaccination. This receptor was identified in a man in his late teens or twenties who received the YFV17D yellow fever vaccine. The chain is built from TRBV6-5 and TRBJ1-1; no clear D gene. The CDR3 spells CASSYPSLWPEAFF. The CDR3 DNA sequence: TGTGCCAGCAGTTACCCTTCTCTTTGGCCTGAAGCTTTCTTT.